This is a list of T cell receptor beta chains from one sample in a study of CD8 T cells in Susac syndrome. A single record per CDR3 protein comes from TCRdb applying MiXCR to the immunoSEQ multiplex PCR reads. The table includes around 85,000 distinct CDR3 sequences, approximately 95% detected once. The sequenced sample consisted of CD8+ T cells from PBMCs. These receptor sequences come from a human donor with Susac syndrome. Each CDR3 is given without its conserved first and last residue. Each record gives: V gene, J gene, CDR3 protein.

V gene: TRBV15
J gene: TRBJ2-7
CDR3 protein: ATSIYTGSYEQY

V gene: TRBV7-9
J gene: TRBJ1-4
CDR3 protein: ASSSGGRGSEKLF

V gene: TRBV20-1
J gene: TRBJ2-1
CDR3 protein: SASLLGPNYNEQF

V gene: TRBV5-1
J gene: TRBJ2-5
CDR3 protein: ASSLEADRGTQY

V gene: TRBV29-1
J gene: TRBJ2-1
CDR3 protein: TLGSYNEQF

V gene: TRBV27
J gene: TRBJ2-7
CDR3 protein: ASSLVAGDPYEQY

V gene: TRBV7-8
J gene: TRBJ2-1
CDR3 protein: ACSLWGRGSHNEQF

V gene: TRBV30
J gene: TRBJ1-5
CDR3 protein: AWRAGLGQPQH

V gene: TRBV20-1
J gene: TRBJ1-2
CDR3 protein: SAIGDSDPHYGYT

V gene: TRBV2
J gene: TRBJ2-1
CDR3 protein: ASSESQGAL

V gene: TRBV20-1
J gene: TRBJ2-1
CDR3 protein: SARTTSTYNEQF

V gene: TRBV13
J gene: TRBJ2-7
CDR3 protein: ASSLGDYDYEQY

V gene: TRBV6-4
J gene: TRBJ2-3
CDR3 protein: ASSDSDTQY

V gene: TRBV20-1
J gene: TRBJ2-1
CDR3 protein: SARGVTSLVGNEQF

V gene: TRBV14
J gene: TRBJ2-4
CDR3 protein: ASSQVAADIQY

V gene: TRBV20-1
J gene: TRBJ2-2
CDR3 protein: SARQQGDNTGELF

V gene: TRBV11-2
J gene: TRBJ1-2
CDR3 protein: ASSFDNYGYT

V gene: TRBV20-1
J gene: TRBJ2-5
CDR3 protein: SARDRLVGDVRETQY

V gene: TRBV27
J gene: TRBJ2-7
CDR3 protein: ASSYLAGSWGEQY

V gene: TRBV14
J gene: TRBJ2-5
CDR3 protein: ASSQEMGLETQY

V gene: TRBV20-1
J gene: TRBJ2-1
CDR3 protein: SARDRTGYNEQF

V gene: TRBV6-5
J gene: TRBJ2-7
CDR3 protein: ASSYGAGSDEQY

V gene: TRBV7-9
J gene: TRBJ2-1
CDR3 protein: ASSPPDGSSYNEQF

V gene: TRBV20-1
J gene: TRBJ1-5
CDR3 protein: SAQVRVANQPQH

V gene: TRBV6-6
J gene: TRBJ2-7
CDR3 protein: ASSYGTGGEEQY

V gene: TRBV5-1
J gene: TRBJ2-1
CDR3 protein: ASSLIDTNEQF

V gene: TRBV20-1
J gene: TRBJ2-7
CDR3 protein: SARELSIEQY

V gene: TRBV28
J gene: TRBJ1-2
CDR3 protein: ASRIGGAEGYT